This T cell receptor beta chain was profiled in a study of post-analysis software for immune sequencing data. Study conclusions and caveats: Relative to controls, patients had 4 or 5 TRBV segments at higher frequency, with TRBV5-6, TRBV5-1 and TRBV20-1 among these. Under F measure analysis, samples from one preparation batch co-clustered strongly. Controls showed significantly higher normalized Chao1 diversity than did multiple sclerosis patients.

Each TCR beta cDNA library carried unique molecular identifiers. Input of about 0.95 to 10 million T cells yielded about half a million cDNA molecules. TCRdb re-analysed the PCR reads in MiXCR, keeping a single row per CDR3 protein. The sample has hundreds of thousands of distinct CDR3 sequences; less than 35% are singletons. This clonotype has a count of ten or more. Its specificity is unknown. Germline CDR1 ENHRY, CDR2 SYGVKD. The CDR3 is 14 amino acids. V was pared by 6 bases and J by 1 base, with 4 bases of the junction left unmatched. This clonotype was sampled from a girl under 18 with multiple sclerosis. The chain has TRBV10-3 and TRBJ2-3; 7 nucleotides match TRBD2. Source material: blood. CDR3 loop: CAISPLAGTDTQYF. The CDR3 nucleotides read TGTGCCATCAGCCCTCTAGCGGGCACAGATACGCAGTATTTT.